These 25 T cell receptor beta chains were sequenced from one sample in a study of cytomegalovirus exposure and HLA in healthy donors. Amplification used 60 Vbeta primers and 13 Jbeta primers. Clones were read by immunoSEQ multiplex PCR, and TCRdb kept only the in-frame ones, dropping some. The data hold roughly 99,000 clones, with about four fifths observed a single time. The sequenced sample consisted of PBMCs. These TCRs come from a woman aged 40 to 55 in good health and CMV-seronegative.

V is TRBV5-6 and J is TRBJ2-5; 9 nucleotides line up with TRBD1. Germline loops: CDR1 SGHDT, CDR2 YYEEEE. The CDR3 runs to 14 residues. V lost 4 bases to trimming and J lost 1 base; unmatched junction nucleotides: 2. CDR3 sequence reads: CASSMTGGQETQYF. In DNA, the CDR3 is TGTGCCAGCAGCATGACAGGGGGCCAAGAGACCCAGTACTTC.

The chain employs TRBV9 and TRBJ2-1; 9 bases align to TRBD1. Germline V CDR1 and CDR2: SGDLS, YYNGEE. J was trimmed by 5 bases and V by 8 bases; bases with no gene match: 8. The CDR3 spans 14 residues. The DNA of the CDR3 is TGTGCCAGTAAACCGGGACAGGGTAACAATGAGCAGTTCTTC. Translating it yields CASKPGQGNNEQFF. Full variable domain (missing parts from reference TRBV9 and TRBJ2-1): DSGVTQTPKHLITATGQRVTLRCSPRSGDLSVYWYQQSLDQGLQFLIQYYNGEERAKGNILERFSAQQFPDLHSELNLSSLELGDSALYFCASKPGQGNNEQFFGPGTRLTVL.

The chain is built from TRBV13 and TRBJ2-3, with D perhaps matching TRBD2 (6 bases). Trimming removed 4 bases from V and 2 bases from J, with 19 bases in between. CDR1 and CDR2 (germline): PRHDT, FYEKMQ (reference sequence). The CDR3 length is 17 residues. CDR3 coding DNA: TGTGCCAGCAGCTCGTCAGGTTGGAGGGGCTACACAGATACGCAGTATTTT. Protein: CASSSSGWRGYTDTQYF.

The J gene is TRBJ1-1, the V gene TRBV5-4; 7 bases match TRBD1. The germline gives CDR1 SGHNT, CDR2 YYREEE (reference sequence). This CDR3 is 12 amino acids long. V shed 5 bases and J 4 bases; nucleotides not matched to a gene: 2. The CDR3: CASSTGVTEAFF. CDR3 in DNA: TGTGCCAGCAGTACAGGGGTCACTGAAGCTTTCTTT. Supplemented by reference TRBV5-4 and TRBJ1-1, the full variable domain reads ETGVTQSPTHLIKTRGQQVTLRCSSQSGHNTVSWYQQALGQGPQFIFQYYREEENGRGNFPPRFSGLQFPNYSSELNVNALELDDSALYLCASSTGVTEAFFGQGTRLTVV.

The genes are TRBV5-1 and TRBJ1-1; 8 bases line up with TRBD1. This CDR3 contains 15 residues. CDR1 and CDR2 from the germline V gene are SGHRS and YFSETQ. Germline trimming cut 1 base from V and 6 bases from J; bases unmatched to any gene: 8. CDR3 coding DNA: TGCGCCAGCAGCTTGTCCTGGCAGGGGGCCTCTGAAGCTTTCTTT. Residues: CASSLSWQGASEAFF.

This clone was counted only a few times. The chain couples TRBV30 to TRBJ1-1; D uncertain. This CDR3 region has 14 residues. Germline V gives CDR1 GTSNPN, CDR2 SVGIG (reference sequence). With 0 bases removed from V and 2 bases from J, the gap between germline ends came to 10 bases. CDR3 nucleotides: TGTGCCTGGAGTGTATTCCGGACTAACACTGAAGCTTTCTTT. Translation: CAWSVFRTNTEAFF. The entire variable domain, with the rest obtained from reference TRBV30 and TRBJ1-1, is as follows: SQTIHQWPATLVQPVGSPLSLECTVEGTSNPNLYWYRQAAGRGLQLLFYSVGIGQISSEVPQNLSASRPQDRQFILSSKKLLLSDSGFYLCAWSVFRTNTEAFFGQGTRLTVV.

This chain's CDR3 is CASRMAGQPYGYTF. CDR3 sequence (DNA): TGTGCCAGCAGGATGGCCGGACAGCCCTATGGCTACACCTTC. The chain employs TRBV6-1 and TRBJ1-2, with D possibly matching TRBD1 (6 bases). CDR1 and CDR2 from the germline V gene are MNHNS and SASEGT. The length of the CDR3 is 14 residues. Trimming cost V 6 bases and J 4 bases, with 15 bases left between them.

About this clone: Within the sample, other DNA sequences also encode this same CDR3. This sequence joins TRBV6-1 and TRBJ1-1; the match to TRBD1 covers 7 bases. CDR1 MNHNS and CDR2 SASEGT come from the germline V gene. V lost 6 bases to trimming and J lost 0 bases; unmatched junction nucleotides: 7. The CDR3 is 15 residues long. The CDR3 region has the DNA TGTGCCAGCAGCGACCTGGGACAGCTGAACACTGAAGCTTTCTTT. This encodes CASSDLGQLNTEAFF.

The chain is built from TRBV4-1 and TRBJ2-2, with D tentatively TRBD1 (5 bases). The CDR3 extends over 17 amino acids. CDR1 is MGHRA and CDR2 is YSYEKL in the germline V gene. V was cut by 1 base and J by 0 bases, with 12 bases left in between. The CDR3 loop reads CASSQASWGSNTGELFF. The CDR3 DNA reads as TGCGCCAGCAGCCAAGCGTCGTGGGGCTCGAACACCGGGGAGCTGTTTTTT.

This chain links TRBV6-5 with TRBJ1-3, with no clear D. CDR3 length equals 12 residues. Germline values: CDR1 MNHEY, CDR2 SVGAGI. The V gene lost 5 bases and the J gene lost 2 bases, with 4 bases spanning the gap. The CDR3 DNA is TGTGCCAGCAGTGAGACTGGAAACACCATATATTTT. Its protein product is CASSETGNTIYF.

This chain joins TRBV18 and TRBJ1-2, with D maybe TRBD1 (6 bases). The CDR3 has 13 amino acids. V lost 4 bases to trimming and J lost 2 bases, with 8 bases between them. Germline V gene lookup returns CDR1 KGHSH and CDR2 LQKENI. The CDR3 loop is CASSHRENYGYTF. CDR3 bases: TGTGCCAGCTCACACAGGGAAAACTATGGCTACACCTTC.

The V call is TRBV10-3, the J call TRBJ2-1, with 10 bases lining up with TRBD1. Trimming took 2 bases from V and 8 from J; bases not matched to a gene: 9. Germline CDR1 reads ENHRY; CDR2 reads SYGVKD. The CDR3 has 16 residues. In nucleotides, the CDR3 is TGTGCCATCAGTGAGCTACCGGGACAGGGGTTAGATGAGCAGTTCTTC. Amino acids: CAISELPGQGLDEQFF.

The chain recombines TRBV5-6 with TRBJ2-2; 10 bases line up with TRBD1. The CDR3 runs 17 residues. J was trimmed by 4 bases and V by 4 bases; bases with no gene match: 10. The germline CDR1 and CDR2 sequences are SGHDT and YYEEEE. The CDR3 here is CASSPSGTGVVTGELFF. CDR3 sequence (DNA): TGTGCCAGCAGCCCCTCCGGGACAGGGGTGGTCACCGGGGAGCTGTTTTTT.

The chain couples TRBV4-1 to TRBJ2-2; tentative D call: TRBD1 (5 bases). The CDR3 has 15 residues. Germline V gene lookup returns CDR1 MGHRA and CDR2 YSYEKL. V was trimmed by 1 base and J by 6 bases, leaving 12 bases between them. This chain's CDR3 is CASSQVGPRSGELFF. In nucleotides, the CDR3 is TGCGCCAGCAGCCAAGTGGGGCCCCGGTCCGGGGAGCTGTTTTTT.

CDR3 nucleotide sequence: TGTGCCAGCAGCTTAGATGGGGGGACCCCGAACTACGAGCAGTACTTC. Its translation: CASSLDGGTPNYEQYF. The rearrangement links TRBV11-2 to TRBJ2-7; possibly TRBD2 for D (6 bases). Trimming stripped 0 bases from V and 3 bases from J, with 15 bases between. Looked up from germline, CDR1 is SGHAT and CDR2 is FQNNGV. This CDR3 comprises 16 residues.

The chain carries TRBV6-6 and TRBJ2-5; tentatively, D is TRBD1 (6 bases). Germline CDR1 is MNHNY and CDR2 is SVGAGI (reference sequence). Deletions cut 5 bases from V and 5 bases from J, with 6 bases between. The CDR3 extends over 11 amino acids. The CDR3 sequence is CASSQGETQYF. Here the CDR3 DNA reads TGTGCCAGCAGTCAGGGGGAGACCCAGTACTTC.

The rearrangement joins TRBV7-3 to TRBJ1-1; D is unclear. Per germline, CDR1 SGHTA and CDR2 FQGTGA. V was shortened by 0 bases and J by 0 bases, with 11 bases between the two germline ends. The CDR3 is 16 amino acids. CDR3 in DNA: TGTGCCAGCAGCTTAACCCCACAGCTGATGAACACTGAAGCTTTCTTT. Translated, it gives CASSLTPQLMNTEAFF.

V usage is TRBV4-3 and J usage is TRBJ1-1; tentatively, D is TRBD1 (6 bases). CDR3 length: 17 amino acids. Trimming removed 0 bases at V and 1 base at J, with 15 bases between. The germline V gene has CDR1 LGHNA and CDR2 YSLEER. The DNA for the CDR3 is TGCGCCAGCAGCCAAGATAGGGGGGGCCTGGGGAACACTGAAGCTTTCTTT. Protein product: CASSQDRGGLGNTEAFF.

CDR3 region: CASSVGLAGVVGEQFF. The CDR3 DNA reads as TGTGCCAGTAGTGTGGGACTAGCGGGGGTTGTAGGCGAGCAGTTCTTC. The chain carries TRBV19 and TRBJ2-1; TRBD2 matches 14 bases. The ends lost 5 bases at V and 10 bases at J; junction bases unmatched: 10. The CDR3 runs to 16 residues. Germline V gene lookup returns CDR1 LNHDA and CDR2 SQIVND (reference sequence).

The chain links TRBV6-5 to TRBJ2-2; 10 bases are shared with TRBD1. V was pared by 6 bases and J by 6 bases, with 7 bases of the junction left unmatched. Germline CDR1 is MNHEY and CDR2 is SVGAGI. The CDR3 is 15 amino acids. The CDR3: CASRPGTGEPGELFF. The CDR3 DNA sequence: TGTGCCAGCAGGCCCGGGACAGGGGAACCCGGGGAGCTGTTTTTT.

The V gene is TRBV7-3, the J gene TRBJ1-6; TRBD1 aligns across 7 bases. This CDR3 has 16 amino acids. The ends lost 1 base at V and 7 bases at J; junction bases unmatched: 7. Germline V lookup: CDR1 SGHTA, CDR2 FQGTGA. The CDR3 nucleotides are TGTGCCAGCAGCTTAAGCCAGGGGGGATTAAATTCACCCCTCCACTTT. Amino acid sequence: CASSLSQGGLNSPLHF.

The chain couples TRBV6-1 to TRBJ1-6, with 9 bases fitting TRBD1. J gave up 3 bases and V 4 bases, and 4 bases lay outside the gene matches. The CDR3 sequence is 16 residues long. Per the germline V gene, CDR1 is MNHNS and CDR2 is SASEGT. The DNA for the CDR3 is TGTGCCAGCAGTGCCCCGACAGGGGGCTATAATTCACCCCTCCACTTT. Protein sequence: CASSAPTGGYNSPLHF.

The chain is built from TRBV15 and TRBJ2-1, with D perhaps matching TRBD1 (6 bases). Germline-derived CDR1 and CDR2 are LNHNV and YYDKDF (reference sequence). V lost 0 bases, J lost 8 bases, and 23 bases lay in between. This CDR3 region has 18 residues. Here the CDR3 DNA reads TGTGCCACCAGCAGAGACTACCCCCGAAGGGGGAATCGGGATGAGCAGTTCTTC. It yields the protein CATSRDYPRRGNRDEQFF.

This clone was counted once. This chain joins TRBV6-4 and TRBJ1-1; 8 positions match TRBD1. Unmatched junction bases numbered 20, after V lost 8 bases and J lost 3 bases. The CDR3 spans 18 residues. Germline V CDR1 and CDR2: MRHNA, SNTAGT. The CDR3 nucleotides read TGTGCCAGCGGTAGTCCAGGGGGCGACGGGATGTTGGACACTGAAGCTTTCTTT. This gives the protein CASGSPGGDGMLDTEAFF.

This clone was seen more than once but under ten times. V usage is TRBV28 and J usage is TRBJ1-1; 8 bases agree with TRBD1. This CDR3 has 15 amino acids. Trimming took 3 bases from V and 3 from J; bases not matched to a gene: 6. Germline CDR1 and CDR2: MDHEN and SYDVKM. CDR3 bases: TGTGCCAGCAGTTTCCAGGGGGCGCGTCACACTGAAGCTTTCTTT. This encodes CASSFQGARHTEAFF.